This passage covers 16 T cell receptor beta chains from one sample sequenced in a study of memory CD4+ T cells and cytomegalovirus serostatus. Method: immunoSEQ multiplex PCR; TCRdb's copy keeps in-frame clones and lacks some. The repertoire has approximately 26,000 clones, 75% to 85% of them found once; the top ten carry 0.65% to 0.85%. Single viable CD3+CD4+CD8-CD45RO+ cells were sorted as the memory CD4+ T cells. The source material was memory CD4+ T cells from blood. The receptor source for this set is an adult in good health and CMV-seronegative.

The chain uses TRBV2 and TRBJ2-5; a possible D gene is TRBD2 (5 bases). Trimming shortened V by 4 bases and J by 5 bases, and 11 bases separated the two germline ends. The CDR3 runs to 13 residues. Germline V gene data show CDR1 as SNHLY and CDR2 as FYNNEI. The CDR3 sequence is CASSVSDWETQYF. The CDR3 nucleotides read TGTGCCAGCAGTGTATCGGACTGGGAGACCCAGTACTTC.

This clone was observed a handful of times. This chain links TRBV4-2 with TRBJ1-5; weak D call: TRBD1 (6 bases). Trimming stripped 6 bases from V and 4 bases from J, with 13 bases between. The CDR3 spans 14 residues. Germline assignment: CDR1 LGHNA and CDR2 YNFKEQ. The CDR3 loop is CASRMDSRNQPQHF. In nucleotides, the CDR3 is TGTGCCAGCAGAATGGACAGTCGGAATCAGCCCCAGCATTTT.

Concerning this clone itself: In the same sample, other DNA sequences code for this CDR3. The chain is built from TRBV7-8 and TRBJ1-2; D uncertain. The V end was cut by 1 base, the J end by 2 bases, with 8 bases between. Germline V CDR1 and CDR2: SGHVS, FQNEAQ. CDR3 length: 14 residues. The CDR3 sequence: CASSLVGGNYGYTF. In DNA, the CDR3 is TGTGCCAGCAGCTTAGTAGGAGGGAACTATGGCTACACCTTC.

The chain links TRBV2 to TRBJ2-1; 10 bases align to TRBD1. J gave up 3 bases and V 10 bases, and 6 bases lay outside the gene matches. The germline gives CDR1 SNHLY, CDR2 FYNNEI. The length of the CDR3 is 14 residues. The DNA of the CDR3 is TGTGCCACCCGGGACAGGGGATACTACAATGAGCAGTTCTTC. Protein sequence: CATRDRGYYNEQFF.

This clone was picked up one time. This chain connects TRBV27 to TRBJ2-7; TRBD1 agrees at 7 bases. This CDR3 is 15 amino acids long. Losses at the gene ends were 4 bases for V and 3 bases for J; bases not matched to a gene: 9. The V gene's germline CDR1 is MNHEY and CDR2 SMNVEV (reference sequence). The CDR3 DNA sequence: TGTGCCAGCAGTTACAAGACAGGGTCTTTCTACGAGCAGTACTTC. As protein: CASSYKTGSFYEQYF.

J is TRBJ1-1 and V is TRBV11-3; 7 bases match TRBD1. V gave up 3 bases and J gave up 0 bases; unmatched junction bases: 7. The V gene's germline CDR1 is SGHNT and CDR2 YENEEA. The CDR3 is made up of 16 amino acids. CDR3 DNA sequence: TGTGCCAGCAGCTTTTCCGGGACAGACCTGAACACTGAAGCTTTCTTT. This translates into CASSFSGTDLNTEAFF.

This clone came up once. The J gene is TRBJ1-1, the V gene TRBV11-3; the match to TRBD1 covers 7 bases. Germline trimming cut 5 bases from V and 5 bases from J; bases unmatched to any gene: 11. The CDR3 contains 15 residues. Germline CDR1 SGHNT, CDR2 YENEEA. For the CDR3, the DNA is TGTGCCAGCAGCCCCGGGACAGCCTCGAGGACTGAAGCTTTCTTT. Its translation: CASSPGTASRTEAFF.

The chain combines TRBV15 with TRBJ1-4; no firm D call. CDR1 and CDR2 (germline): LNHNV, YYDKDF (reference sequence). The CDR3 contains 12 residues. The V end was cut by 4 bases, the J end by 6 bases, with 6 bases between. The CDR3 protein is CATSIGYEKLFF. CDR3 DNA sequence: TGTGCCACCAGCATAGGGTATGAAAAACTGTTTTTT. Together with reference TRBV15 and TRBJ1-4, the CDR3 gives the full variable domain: DAMVIQNPRYQVTQFGKPVTLSCSQTLNHNVMYWYQQKSSQAPKLLFHYYDKDFNNEADTPDNFQSRRPNTSFCFLDIRSPGLGDTAMYLCATSIGYEKLFFGSGTQLSVL.

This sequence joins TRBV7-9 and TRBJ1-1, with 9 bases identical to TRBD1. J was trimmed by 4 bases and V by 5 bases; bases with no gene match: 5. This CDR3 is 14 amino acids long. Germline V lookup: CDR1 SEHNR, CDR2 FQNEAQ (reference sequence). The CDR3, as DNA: TGTGCCAGCAGCCTCCCGGGACAGGGCACTGAAGCTTTCTTT. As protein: CASSLPGQGTEAFF.

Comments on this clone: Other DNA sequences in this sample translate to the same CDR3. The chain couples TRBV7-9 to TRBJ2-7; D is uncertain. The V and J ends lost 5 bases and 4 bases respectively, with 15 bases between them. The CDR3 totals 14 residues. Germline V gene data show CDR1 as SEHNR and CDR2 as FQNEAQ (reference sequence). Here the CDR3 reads CASSPGSLVYEQYF. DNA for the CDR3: TGTGCCAGCAGCCCAGGATCTCTAGTGTACGAGCAGTACTTC.

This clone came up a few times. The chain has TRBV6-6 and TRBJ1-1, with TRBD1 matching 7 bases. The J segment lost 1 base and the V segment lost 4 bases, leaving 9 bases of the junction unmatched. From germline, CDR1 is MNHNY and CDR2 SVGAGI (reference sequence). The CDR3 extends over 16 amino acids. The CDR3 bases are TGTGCCAGCAGTTTTCCCCCACAGGGGCCGAACACTGAAGCTTTCTTT. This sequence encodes CASSFPPQGPNTEAFF.

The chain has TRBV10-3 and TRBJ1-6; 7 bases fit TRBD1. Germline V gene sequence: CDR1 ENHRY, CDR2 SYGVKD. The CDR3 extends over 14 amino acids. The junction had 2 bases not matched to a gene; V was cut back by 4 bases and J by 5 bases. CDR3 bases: TGTGCCATCAGTGTGGGACAGAATAATTCACCCCTCCACTTT. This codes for CAISVGQNNSPLHF.

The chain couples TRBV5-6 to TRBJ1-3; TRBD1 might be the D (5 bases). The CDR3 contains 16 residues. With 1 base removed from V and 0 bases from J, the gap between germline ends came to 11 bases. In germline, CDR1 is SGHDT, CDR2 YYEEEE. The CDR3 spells CASSLSGAGSGNTIYF. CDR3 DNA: TGTGCCAGCAGCTTGAGTGGGGCCGGCTCTGGAAACACCATATATTTT.

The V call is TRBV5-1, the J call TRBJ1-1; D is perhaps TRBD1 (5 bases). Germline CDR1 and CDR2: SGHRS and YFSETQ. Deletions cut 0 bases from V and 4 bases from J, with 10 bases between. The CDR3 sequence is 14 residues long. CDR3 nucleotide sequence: TGCGCCAGCAGCTTGGATGGAAGGGGCACTGAAGCTTTCTTT. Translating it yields CASSLDGRGTEAFF. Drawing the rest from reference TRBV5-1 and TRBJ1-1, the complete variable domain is KAGVTQTPRYLIKTRGQQVTLSCSPISGHRSVSWYQQTPGQGLQFLFEYFSETQRNKGNFPGRFSGRQFSNSRSEMNVSTLELGDSALYLCASSLDGRGTEAFFGQGTRLTVV.

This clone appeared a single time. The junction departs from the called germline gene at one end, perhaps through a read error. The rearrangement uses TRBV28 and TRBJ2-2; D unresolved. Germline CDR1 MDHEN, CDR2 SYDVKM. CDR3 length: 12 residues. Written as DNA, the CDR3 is TGTGCCAGCAGGTCGACCACCTGGGAGCTGTTTTTT. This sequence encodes CASRSTTWELFF.

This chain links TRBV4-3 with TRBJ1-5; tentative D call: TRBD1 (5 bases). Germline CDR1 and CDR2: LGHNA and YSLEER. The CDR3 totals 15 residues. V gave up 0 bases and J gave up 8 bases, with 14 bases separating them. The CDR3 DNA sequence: TGCGCCAGCAGCCAAGAACATCAGGGTTCAAAGCCCCAGCATTTT. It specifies CASSQEHQGSKPQHF.